This TCR beta chain was obtained from a study of vaccination and CD4 T cells after COVID-19. Turning to the study itself: Investigators took post-vaccine samples a median 72 days after dose two, within a range of 14 to 241.

About this clonotype: Antigen: not known.

Treatment defined: roughly 11-day PBMC culture with coronavirus spike peptide pools or control peptides (ViraFEST assay). This CDR3 has 14 residues. Germline assignment: CDR1 SGHVS and CDR2 FQNEAQ. V dropped 5 bases and J dropped 5; count of bases not matched to a gene: 8. Researchers used the Oncomine TCR Beta short-read assay to sequence DNA from cultured CD4+ T cells. MiXCR, applied by TCRdb to the PCR reads, yields one record per CDR3 protein. The sample carries over 10,000 distinct CDR3 sequences, around 74% recorded once. General observations from the study: Analysis covered relatively few convalescent patients and lacked any early post-infection timepoints.

Sequences were obtained from CD4+ T cells from blood, cultured in vitro. The sequence came from a human donor who had recovered from COVID-19. The genes are TRBV7-8 and TRBJ2-5; 7 bases match TRBD2. This CDR3 reads CASSPNLGRETQYF. CDR3 coding DNA: TGTGCCAGCAGCCCGAACCTCGGGAGGGAGACCCAGTACTTC. Looking up the rest from reference TRBV7-8 and TRBJ2-5 gives the full variable domain: GAGVSQSPRYKVAKRGQDVALRCDPISGHVSLFWYQQALGQGPEFLTYFQNEAQLDKSGLPSDRFFAERPEGSVSTLKIQRTQQEDSAVYLCASSPNLGRETQYFGPGTRLLVL.